Reported below is one T cell receptor (beta chain). This CDR3 region has 16 residues. Germline V gives CDR1 MNHEY, CDR2 SVGAGI. Trimming left V 2 bases short and J 3 bases short, with 14 bases between. This entry comes from a study of blood T cell repertoires in COVID-19. Study context: Some COVID-19 samples were acute and others convalescent; all came from the United States, Italy and Spain. T cells, B-cell-depleted T cells, or PBMCs provided the cDNA or gDNA that served as material.

Self-reported history from a screening survey and questionnaire set each donor's cohort. Two negative PCRs, clearance, or symptom resolution had been documented for recovered Cohort 3 donors. The data were produced by immunoSEQ multiplex PCR, yet TCRdb's version contains in-frame clones alone and is incomplete. The sample gives under 300,000 clones, 82% of which show up once; about 15% is in the top ten. The clonotype comes from a man between 35 and 55 years old who had recovered from COVID-19. The rearrangement joins TRBV6-5 to TRBJ1-3; weak D call: TRBD1 (6 bases). Sequencing used PBMCs or T cells enriched from blood (not recorded which). CDR3 coding DNA: TGTGCCAGCAGTTACGGTAGCGGGACACTTGGAAACACCATATATTTT. Its translation is CASSYGSGTLGNTIYF.